The rows below give T cell receptor beta chains drawn from one sample of a study of identical twins. In TCRdb, the 5' RACE reads were re-called with MiXCR into one record per CDR3 protein. The sample shows around 480,000 distinct CDR3 sequences, 13% to 15% of them seen only once. These same records also appear under a second study, on yellow fever vaccine responses in identical twins.

Sequencing was performed on CD4+ T cells sorted from blood. The receptors stem from a woman younger than 30 in good health. Each CDR3 is given with its conserved first and last residue. The D gene is left open where the match is weak. Size values are once, few and many counts, or a class for expanded clones, and some rows have none.

v_call: TRBV7-2; clone_size: few; j_call: TRBJ2-7; d_call: TRBD2; cdr3_nt: TGTGCCAGCAGCTTAGGGTCTAGCGGGAGTCTGTACGAGCAGTACTTC; cdr3_aa: CASSLGSSGSLYEQYF
v_call: TRBV15; clone_size: -; j_call: TRBJ2-4; d_call: TRBD1; cdr3_nt: TGTGCCACCAGCAGATTCCTACAGGGGACGGCCAAAAACATTCAGTACTTC; cdr3_aa: CATSRFLQGTAKNIQYF
v_call: TRBV30; clone_size: few; j_call: TRBJ2-2; d_call: -; cdr3_nt: TGTGCTTTTACCGCCACCGGGGAGCTGTTTTTT; cdr3_aa: CAFTATGELFF
v_call: TRBV12-3/TRBV12-4; clone_size: -; j_call: TRBJ2-3; d_call: -; cdr3_nt: TGTGCCAGCAGTGGCCGGGACAACACAGATACGCAGTATTTT; cdr3_aa: CASSGRDNTDTQYF
v_call: TRBV12-3/TRBV12-4; clone_size: few; j_call: TRBJ2-2; d_call: -; cdr3_nt: TGTGCCAGCAGTTTCTTCGATCCGAACACCGGGGAGCTGTTTTTT; cdr3_aa: CASSFFDPNTGELFF
v_call: TRBV6-1; clone_size: -; j_call: TRBJ2-2; d_call: -; cdr3_nt: TGTGCCAGCAGAGCGGAGGGCCTGTCCTCCGGGCGGGGCCGGCTGTTTTTT; cdr3_aa: CASRAEGLSSGRGRLFF
v_call: TRBV10-3; clone_size: -; j_call: TRBJ2-5; d_call: TRBD1; cdr3_nt: TGTGCCACAGGGACAGCCCAAGAGACCCAGTACTTC; cdr3_aa: CATGTAQETQYF
v_call: TRBV20-1; clone_size: -; j_call: TRBJ2-3; d_call: -; cdr3_nt: TGCAGTGCTAATTGGCCAGATACGCAGTATTTT; cdr3_aa: CSANWPDTQYF
v_call: TRBV3-1; clone_size: many; j_call: TRBJ1-2; d_call: -; cdr3_nt: TGTGCCAGCAGCCAGGGGGCTTCTAACTATGGCTACACCTTC; cdr3_aa: CASSQGASNYGYTF
v_call: TRBV28; clone_size: -; j_call: TRBJ2-1; d_call: -; cdr3_nt: TGTGCCAGCAGTTTGCCAAGGGGGGTCTACAATGAGCAGTTCTTC; cdr3_aa: CASSLPRGVYNEQFF
v_call: TRBV29-1; clone_size: many; j_call: TRBJ2-1; d_call: TRBD1; cdr3_nt: TGCAGCGGGGCAGGGGGCCATGAGCAGTTCTTC; cdr3_aa: CSGAGGHEQFF
v_call: TRBV7-2; clone_size: few; j_call: TRBJ2-5; d_call: TRBD2; cdr3_nt: TGTGCCAGCAACTCTCCCGTGGGTAGCGGGAGAGAGACCCAGTACTTC; cdr3_aa: CASNSPVGSGRETQYF
v_call: TRBV28; clone_size: -; j_call: TRBJ1-4; d_call: -; cdr3_nt: TGTGCCAGCAGTTTATGGACAGGCACTAATGAAAAACTGTTTTTT; cdr3_aa: CASSLWTGTNEKLFF
v_call: TRBV7-3; clone_size: few; j_call: TRBJ2-1; d_call: -; cdr3_nt: TGTGCCAGCAGCCCCTATTCCCGGGGAACCGGATTCAATGAGCAGTTCTTC; cdr3_aa: CASSPYSRGTGFNEQFF
v_call: TRBV20-1; clone_size: few; j_call: TRBJ2-2; d_call: TRBD1; cdr3_nt: TGCAGTGCTAGAAAAGGACAGGGGGTAGGGACCGGGGAGCTGTTTTTT; cdr3_aa: CSARKGQGVGTGELFF